This T cell receptor beta chain originates from a study of T cells after yellow fever vaccination. Regarding the study as a whole: Subsequent to the booster, the majority of primary-vaccination clones reappeared (about 97% CD4, 85% to 90% CD8).

The CDR3 covers 16 residues. V lost 2 bases, J lost 4 bases, and 8 bases stayed unmatched. Germline-derived CDR1 and CDR2 are LGHNA and YSLEER. As regards this clonotype: The antigen is unknown.

TCRdb re-called the 5' RACE reads through MiXCR, storing one row per CDR3 protein. This sample carries 550,000 or so distinct CDR3 sequences, about a fifth of them seen once, and the ten largest clones take roughly an eighth. The gene calls are TRBV4-3 and TRBJ2-1; TRBD1 aligns across 7 bases. The origin of this receptor is a young man who received the YFV17D yellow fever vaccine. The sequencing used PBMCs, collected 15 days after the yellow fever booster vaccination. The CDR3 nucleotides read TGCGCCAGCAGCCAACTCGGGACAGCTAGATACAATGAGCAGTTCTTC. It codes for CASSQLGTARYNEQFF.